This T cell receptor beta chain was sequenced for a study of OX40 agonist ivuxolimab in advanced cancers. As for the study in general: Of mixed ages from about 23 to 90 and averaging roughly 66 years, the group was almost 85% male. Study results and caveats: No antigen was identified for the clonally expanded peripheral T cells. In the 0.1 to 3.0 mg/kg range, CD4+ and CD8+ blood T cells had expanded clonally by week 6.

CDR3 length equals 13 residues. Trimming cost V 3 bases and J 1 base, with 7 bases left between them. Germline CDR1 reads SGDLS; CDR2 reads YYNGEE. Points on this clone: Its antigen is not identified.

The data were produced by immunoSEQ multiplex PCR, yet TCRdb's version contains in-frame clones alone and is incomplete. The sample gives some 100,000 clones, 85% to 90% of which show up once; around 2% is in the top ten. Material: CD4+ or CD8+ T cells sorted from blood, obtained in a trial of the OX40 agonist ivuxolimab. The sequence derives from an adult with an advanced solid tumor such as melanoma, head and neck, liver or kidney cancer. The chain couples TRBV9 to TRBJ1-2; D not certain. The CDR3 nucleotides read TGTGCCAGCAGCGAAAGAAATAACTATGGCTACACCTTC. The encoded protein is CASSERNNYGYTF.